This T cell receptor beta chain is from a study of blood T cell repertoires in COVID-19. Turning to the study itself: Samples taken during acute and convalescent COVID-19 were collected in the United States, Italy and Spain.

Original data processing: The assay estimated nucleated cells by amplifying reference gene primers. Sequenced by immunoSEQ multiplex PCR; TCRdb stores in-frame clones only, minus some. The V and J calls and clone size come from that table; D and trimming were worked out from the DNA. The data contain approximately 290,000 clones, 85% to 90% of them seen just once; the ten biggest clones take up around 4.5%. Trimming shortened V by 3 bases and J by 4 bases, and 9 bases separated the two germline ends. The CDR3 totals 13 residues. Germline loops: CDR1 MDHEN, CDR2 SYDVKM. Participants spanned ages about 18 to 90 years and resided in some 22 US areas. Grouping used clinical history reported by participants in a survey and questionnaire.

Sequencing used PBMCs or T cells enriched from blood (not recorded which). This TCR derives from a woman aged 18-29 years with acute COVID-19. J is TRBJ1-2 and V is TRBV28, with D unclear. CDR3 sequence: CASSFVGAYGYTF. Here the CDR3 DNA reads TGTGCCAGCAGTTTTGTCGGAGCCTATGGCTACACCTTC.